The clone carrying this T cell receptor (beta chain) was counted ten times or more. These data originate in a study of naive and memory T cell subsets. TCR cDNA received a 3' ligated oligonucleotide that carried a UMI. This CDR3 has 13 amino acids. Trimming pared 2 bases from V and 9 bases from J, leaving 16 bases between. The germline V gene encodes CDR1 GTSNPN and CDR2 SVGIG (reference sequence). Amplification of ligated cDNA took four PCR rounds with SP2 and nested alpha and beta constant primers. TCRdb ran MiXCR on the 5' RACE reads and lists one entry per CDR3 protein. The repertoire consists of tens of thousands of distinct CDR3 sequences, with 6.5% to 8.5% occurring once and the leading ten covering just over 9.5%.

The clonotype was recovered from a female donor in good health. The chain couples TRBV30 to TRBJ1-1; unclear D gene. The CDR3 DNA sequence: TGTGCCTGGAGTAACAACTGGATGGTGAAAGCTTTCTTT. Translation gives CAWSNNWMVKAFF.